The clone carrying this T cell receptor beta chain was seen many times. The TCRbeta library was prepared with unique molecular identifiers. TCRdb redid the calling of the PCR reads with MiXCR, one entry per CDR3 protein. The table lists about 610,000 distinct CDR3 sequences, under 12% of them singletons. Germline CDR1 reads LNHNV; CDR2 reads YYDKDF (reference sequence). V shed 5 bases and J shed 4 bases, with 14 bases lying between them. The CDR3 is 15 amino acids. This specimen comes from a study of T-cell reconstitution after alpha-beta-depleted transplantation in children. Sequencing used PBMCs from the stem cell graft donor, obtained from the stem cell graft. The source is a human donor who donated a stem cell graft to a child with acute myeloid leukemia. The chain has TRBV15 and TRBJ1-4; TRBD1 is a possible D gene (5 bases). Here the CDR3 DNA reads TGTGCCACCAGCTTCGGGACGGCGGGTAATGAAAAACTGTTTTTT. Amino acid sequence: CATSFGTAGNEKLFF.